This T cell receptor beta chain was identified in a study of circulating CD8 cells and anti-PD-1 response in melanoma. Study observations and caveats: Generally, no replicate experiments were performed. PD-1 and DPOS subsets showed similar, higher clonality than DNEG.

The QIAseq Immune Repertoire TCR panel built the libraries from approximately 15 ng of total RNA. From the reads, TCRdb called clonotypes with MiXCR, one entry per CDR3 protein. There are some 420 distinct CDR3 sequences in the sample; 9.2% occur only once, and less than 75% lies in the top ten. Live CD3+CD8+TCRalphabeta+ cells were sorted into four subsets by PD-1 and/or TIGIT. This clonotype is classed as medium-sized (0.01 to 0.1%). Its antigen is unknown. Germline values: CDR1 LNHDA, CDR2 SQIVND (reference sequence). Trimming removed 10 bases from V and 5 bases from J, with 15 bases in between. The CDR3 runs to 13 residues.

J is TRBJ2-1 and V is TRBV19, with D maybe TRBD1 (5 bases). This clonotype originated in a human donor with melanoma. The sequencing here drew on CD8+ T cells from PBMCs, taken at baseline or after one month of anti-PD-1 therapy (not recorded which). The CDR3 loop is CATDNAKNNEQFF. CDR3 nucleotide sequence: TGTGCCACGGACAACGCTAAGAACAATGAGCAGTTCTTC. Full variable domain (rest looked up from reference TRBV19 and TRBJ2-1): DGGITQSPKYLFRKEGQNVTLSCEQNLNHDAMYWYRQDPGQGLRLIYYSQIVNDFQKGDIAEGYSVSREKKESFPLTVTSAQKNPTAFYLCATDNAKNNEQFFGPGTRLTVL.